The 10 T cell receptor beta chains below were found in one sample sequenced in a study of T-cell memory formation after mild COVID-19. TCRdb fed the 5' RACE reads into MiXCR, producing one record per CDR3 protein. The sample comprises 200,000 to 250,000 distinct CDR3 sequences, just over 15% of which are singletons, and approximately 2.1% rests with the top ten. The specimen sequenced was PBMCs or a T cell subset sorted from them (not recorded which). Source of these receptors: an adult woman who had mild COVID-19 (a few samples of this study predate the infection). Cell type and time point are not known.

This clonotype was counted between two and nine times. The chain has TRBV6-5 and TRBJ2-1; 10 positions agree with TRBD1. CDR3 length equals 15 residues. With V trimmed by 4 bases and J by 7 bases, 7 bases remained unmatched. Germline V gene sequence: CDR1 MNHEY, CDR2 SVGAGI. The CDR3 DNA follows: TGTGCCAGCAGTTCCTCCGGGACAGGGGCTAATGAGCAGTTCTTC. This sequence encodes CASSSSGTGANEQFF.

V is TRBV7-2 and J is TRBJ2-3; D unresolved. The CDR3 is 14 residues long. The germline V and J ends were trimmed by 4 bases and 3 bases, with 11 bases remaining between them. Germline values: CDR1 SGHTA, CDR2 FQGNSA. CDR3 sequence reads: CASSSSPVTDTQYF. The CDR3, as DNA: TGTGCCAGCAGCTCGTCACCTGTGACAGATACGCAGTATTTT.

This clonotype was seen a few times. The chain joins TRBV4-2 to TRBJ2-1; 7 positions match TRBD2. The CDR3 contains 15 residues. Unmatched junction bases numbered 5, after V lost 0 bases and J lost 6 bases. CDR1 and CDR2 (germline): LGHNA, YNFKEQ. Here the CDR3 reads CASSQEFGTINEQFF. The CDR3 DNA follows: TGTGCCAGCAGCCAAGAATTCGGGACTATCAATGAGCAGTTCTTC.

A few counts support this clonotype. The chain employs TRBV25-1 and TRBJ1-1; weak D call: TRBD1 (6 bases). Trimming cost V 2 bases and J 4 bases, with 17 bases left between them. Germline CDR1 MGHDK, CDR2 SYGVNS. The CDR3 covers 16 residues. CDR3 residues: CASSEGYRGARTEAFF. Written as DNA, the CDR3 is TGTGCCAGCAGTGAAGGGTACCGGGGGGCGCGCACTGAAGCTTTCTTT. The full variable domain, its missing parts supplied by reference TRBV25-1 and TRBJ1-1, is EADIYQTPRYLVIGTGKKITLECSQTMGHDKMYWYQQDPGMELHLIHYSYGVNSTEKGDLSSESTVSRIRTEHFPLTLESARPSHTSQYLCASSEGYRGARTEAFFGQGTRLTVV.

The V gene is TRBV7-9, the J gene TRBJ1-1; 8 bases fit TRBD1. The V and J ends lost 1 base and 7 bases, in that order; junction bases with no gene match: 2. Germline V gene sequence: CDR1 SEHNR, CDR2 FQNEAQ (reference sequence). This CDR3 comprises 13 residues. The DNA of the CDR3 is TGTGCCAGCAGCTTAGGTGGACAGGGTGAAGCTTTCTTT. Translation: CASSLGGQGEAFF.

This rearrangement joins TRBV6-2 or TRBV6-3 to TRBJ1-1; no definite D call. The CDR3 runs to 12 residues. Germline V gene sequence: CDR1 MNHEY, CDR2 SVGEGT. V was trimmed by 6 bases and J by 3 bases, leaving 8 bases between them. The CDR3 sequence is CASRHPDTEAFF. CDR3 sequence (DNA): TGTGCCAGCAGGCATCCAGACACTGAAGCTTTCTTT.

The chain recombines TRBV11-2 with TRBJ2-5; D uncertain. Germline values: CDR1 SGHAT, CDR2 FQNNGV. The CDR3 runs to 14 residues. The V and J ends lost 1 base and 1 base respectively, with 7 bases between them. CDR3 amino acids: CASSLAQLQETQYF. The DNA for the CDR3 is TGTGCCAGCAGCTTAGCACAGCTCCAAGAGACCCAGTACTTC.

The rearrangement links TRBV18 to TRBJ1-2, with D unclear. Germline lookup yields CDR1 KGHSH and CDR2 LQKENI. This CDR3 has 13 amino acids. Trimming left V 3 bases short and J 4 bases short, with 9 bases between. CDR3 nucleotides: TGTGCCAGCTCACCGGGTAACACCTATGGCTACACCTTC. Translation: CASSPGNTYGYTF.

This clonotype was detected many times. The chain employs TRBV20-1 and TRBJ2-2; maybe TRBD1 (6 bases). V was cut by 2 bases and J by 6 bases, with 10 bases left in between. The CDR3 covers 13 residues. CDR1 is DFQATT, CDR2 SNEGSKA, per germline (reference sequence). The CDR3 coding sequence is TGCAGTGCTAGATACAGGACAGCCGGGGAGCTGTTTTTT. This codes for CSARYRTAGELFF.

The rearrangement links TRBV11-2 to TRBJ2-1; D ambiguous. Germline V CDR1 and CDR2: SGHAT, FQNNGV. Deletions cut 1 base from V and 6 bases from J, with 16 bases between. The CDR3 has 16 residues. Written as DNA, the CDR3 is TGTGCCAGCAGCTTAGTGGGCCGGCTCCCCCGCAATGAGCAGTTCTTC. Its protein is CASSLVGRLPRNEQFF. The full variable domain, its missing parts supplied by reference TRBV11-2 and TRBJ2-1, is EAGVAQSPRYKIIEKRQSVAFWCNPISGHATLYWYQQILGQGPKLLIQFQNNGVVDDSQLPKDRFSAERLKGVDSTLKIQPAKLEDSAVYLCASSLVGRLPRNEQFFGPGTRLTVL.